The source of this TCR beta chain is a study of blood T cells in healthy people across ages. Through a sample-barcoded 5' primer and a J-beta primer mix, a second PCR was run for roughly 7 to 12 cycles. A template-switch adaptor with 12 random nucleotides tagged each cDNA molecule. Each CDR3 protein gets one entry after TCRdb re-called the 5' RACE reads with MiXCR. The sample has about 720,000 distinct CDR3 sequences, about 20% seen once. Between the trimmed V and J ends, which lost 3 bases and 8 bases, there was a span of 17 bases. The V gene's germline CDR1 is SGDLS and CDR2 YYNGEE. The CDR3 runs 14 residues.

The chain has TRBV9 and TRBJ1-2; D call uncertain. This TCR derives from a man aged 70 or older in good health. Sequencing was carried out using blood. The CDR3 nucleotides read TGTGCCAGCAGCGGGGAAGGGCGTTGGGAAGGCTACACCTTC. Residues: CASSGEGRWEGYTF.